This TCR beta chain was sequenced during a study of cytomegalovirus exposure and HLA in healthy donors. The wider study: From about 180 million T cells, an earlier analysis saw approximately 110 million unique TCR beta sequences. Study-wide results and limits: Analyzed later, association rates of TCRs varied across HLA loci, with DRB1 most and HLA-C fewest. The study reported that TCR beta sequences accurately predicted HLA-A and HLA-B alleles in most subjects. Presence/absence analyses took donor sequencing depth as roughly uniform.

Primers for the PCR totalled 60 Vbeta and 13 Jbeta. This table comes from immunoSEQ multiplex PCR, and its TCRdb copy is limited to in-frame clones, with some not included. The sample has 150,000 to 200,000 clones. A remark on this clone: Its target is unknown.

Germline V gene data show CDR1 as LGHNA and CDR2 as YNFKEQ. With 4 bases removed from V and 8 bases from J, the gap between germline ends came to 20 bases. This CDR3 has 16 residues. The chain links TRBV4-2 to TRBJ2-2; TRBD2 is a possible D gene (5 bases). Sequencing was done on a sample of PBMCs. This TCR was sampled from a woman aged 60-75 years in good health and CMV-seronegative. The CDR3 loop reads CASSLLASTPPGELFF. The CDR3 DNA follows: TGTGCCAGCAGCCTCTTGGCTAGCACACCACCGGGGGAGCTGTTTTTT.